The entry below gives a single T cell receptor (beta chain) sequence along with its context. What it recognizes is unknown. Naive CD8+ T cells carried a CD45RO-CCR7+CD27+CD95- phenotype. The CDR3 contains 16 residues. Per germline, CDR1 MGHRA and CDR2 YSYEKL. TRB cDNA libraries were made by UMI-labeled 5' RACE. One entry per CDR3 protein, without DNA, is what TCRdb gives after re-calling the 5' RACE reads. The listing contains under 150,000 distinct CDR3 sequences. This sample stems from a study of CXCR3-negative and CXCR3-positive naive CD8 T cells. Study-level results: CXCR3 levels fell partly with cryopreservation; most assays relied on fresh PBMCs. Against CXCR3-negative naive cells, CXCR3-positive naive cells showed more hydrophobic TRB CDR3s. CXCR3-negative and CXCR3-positive naive cells shared comparable TRBV-TRBJ usage, but memory cells did not.

The sequence came from a human donor in good health. Some clones in this sample may be carry-over from other donors' samples. Sequenced sample: naive CXCR3+ CD8+ T cells from blood. Stated subset: CD45RO-CCR7+CD27+CD95- naive CD8+ T cells expressing CXCR3 (TNR3+). The chain uses TRBV4-1 and TRBJ2-7; the D call from TCRdb, TRBD2, cannot be confirmed without DNA. The CDR3 is CASSQDWGLSGYEQYF.